The 27 T cell receptor beta chains listed next were all sequenced from one sample in a study of blood T cell repertoires in COVID-19. Produced via immunoSEQ multiplex PCR; TCRdb's table is partial and in-frame only. The sample yields tens of thousands of clones, around 73% seen once. Sequencing used peripheral blood. The receptor set was obtained from a woman aged 70-85 years with acute or convalescent COVID-19.

This clone has at least ten counts. The J gene is TRBJ1-2, the V gene TRBV6-5, with 7 bases matching TRBD1. J gave up 6 bases and V 5 bases, and 12 bases lay outside the gene matches. The CDR3 runs to 15 residues. The germline V gene encodes CDR1 MNHEY and CDR2 SVGAGI. The CDR3 spells CASSLRQGRTHGYTF. The CDR3 DNA sequence: TGTGCCAGCAGTCTCCGACAGGGACGGACCCATGGCTACACCTTC.

The V and J genes are TRBV7-9 and TRBJ2-7; D gene unclear. The CDR3 length is 14 residues. The germline gives CDR1 SEHNR, CDR2 FQNEAQ (reference sequence). V dropped 1 base and J dropped 2 bases, with 9 bases sitting between them. The CDR3 nucleotides read TGTGCCAGCAGCTTAGGTGGCATGGCCTACGAGCAGTACTTC. As protein: CASSLGGMAYEQYF.

The rearrangement links TRBV27 to TRBJ2-7, with 7 positions matching TRBD1. Germline V gene sequence: CDR1 MNHEY, CDR2 SMNVEV (reference sequence). The CDR3 runs to 14 residues. V lost 6 bases, J lost 1 base, and 6 bases stayed unmatched. The CDR3 DNA reads as TGTGCCAGCAGCCAAGGGGACAGTTCCTACGAGCAGTACTTC. As protein: CASSQGDSSYEQYF.

The chain links TRBV11-2 to TRBJ1-4; 7 positions match TRBD1. V lost 5 bases and J lost 8; bases outside the gene matches: 2. The CDR3 has 12 residues. Germline V gene sequence: CDR1 SGHAT, CDR2 FQNNGV. The CDR3 loop is CASSLQGEKLFF. CDR3 sequence (DNA): TGTGCCAGCAGCCTACAGGGGGAAAAACTGTTTTTT. The whole variable domain, filled in from reference TRBV11-2 and TRBJ1-4, reads EAGVAQSPRYKIIEKRQSVAFWCNPISGHATLYWYQQILGQGPKLLIQFQNNGVVDDSQLPKDRFSAERLKGVDSTLKIQPAKLEDSAVYLCASSLQGEKLFFGSGTQLSVL.

The chain employs TRBV18 and TRBJ1-5, with D perhaps matching TRBD1 (6 bases). Germline CDR1 reads KGHSH; CDR2 reads LQKENI. The CDR3 consists of 16 residues. Deletions cut 1 base from V and 6 bases from J, with 16 bases between. The CDR3 region has the DNA TGTGCCAGCTCACCACGGCGGGGGCTCGAGAGTCAGCCCCAGCATTTT. This translates into CASSPRRGLESQPQHF.

The chain uses TRBV12-3 or TRBV12-4 and TRBJ2-5; 7 bases fit TRBD1. The J segment lost 4 bases and the V segment lost 6 bases, leaving 5 bases of the junction unmatched. This CDR3 is 13 amino acids long. CDR3 coding DNA: TGTGCCAGCAGGCCGACAGGGCGAGAGACCCAGTACTTC. Protein product: CASRPTGRETQYF.

This sequence joins TRBV5-1 and TRBJ1-4; 8 bases are shared with TRBD1. V shed 4 bases and J 4 bases; nucleotides not matched to a gene: 9. There are 16 residues in the CDR3. Germline CDR1 and CDR2: SGHRS and YFSETQ. CDR3 bases: TGCGCCAGCAGCCTTTTGACAGGGGACGGTAATGAAAAACTGTTTTTT. Its translation: CASSLLTGDGNEKLFF.

This chain connects TRBV7-8 to TRBJ1-6; 8 positions match TRBD1. This CDR3 is built from 14 residues. Trimming removed 5 bases from V and 9 bases from J; junction bases left unmatched: 6. CDR1 SGHVS and CDR2 FQNEAQ come from the germline V gene. The CDR3 sequence is CASSQQGAGSPLHF. The CDR3 DNA sequence: TGTGCCAGCAGCCAGCAGGGGGCTGGTTCACCCCTCCACTTT.

The chain employs TRBV9 and TRBJ2-1, with D unclear. From germline, CDR1 is SGDLS and CDR2 YYNGEE. V lost 4 bases, J lost 7 bases, and 12 bases lay in between. The CDR3 has 13 residues. The CDR3 DNA reads TGTGCCAGCAGCCCCCTCGAGCCTAATGAGCAGTTCTTC. Protein sequence: CASSPLEPNEQFF.

The V and J genes are TRBV11-2 and TRBJ2-7; weak D call: TRBD1 (6 bases). Germline V CDR1 and CDR2: SGHAT, FQNNGV. CDR3 length: 11 amino acids. The ends were cut back, 9 bases at V and 2 bases at J, with 8 bases in the middle. CDR3 sequence (DNA): TGTGCCAGTAGGACAGCCTACGAGCAGTACTTC. The encoded protein is CASRTAYEQYF.

This chain connects TRBV4-2 to TRBJ1-5; possibly TRBD1 for D (6 bases). Deletions cut 3 bases from V and 4 bases from J, with 13 bases between. This CDR3 comprises 15 residues. The germline CDR1 and CDR2 sequences are LGHNA and YNFKEQ. The CDR3, as DNA: TGTGCCAGCAGCCAGGGAGAGGGGGAAAATCAGCCCCAGCATTTT. Its translation is CASSQGEGENQPQHF.

The chain recombines TRBV5-1 with TRBJ1-1; the D is unclear. Trimming removed 0 bases at V and 0 bases at J, with 12 bases between. Germline V gene lookup returns CDR1 SGHRS and CDR2 YFSETQ. This CDR3 region has 16 residues. CDR3 sequence: CASSLVGGRMNTEAFF. The CDR3 nucleotides are TGCGCCAGCAGCTTGGTTGGAGGTAGGATGAACACTGAAGCTTTCTTT.

The V and J genes are TRBV5-6 and TRBJ1-1; 8 nucleotides line up with TRBD1. J was trimmed by 3 bases and V by 2 bases; bases with no gene match: 3. The CDR3 spans 14 residues. CDR1 is SGHDT, CDR2 YYEEEE, per germline. The CDR3 DNA sequence: TGTGCCAGCAGCTTTGGACAGGGCTACACTGAAGCTTTCTTT. As protein: CASSFGQGYTEAFF.

This clone has just one count. J is TRBJ1-4 and V is TRBV11-2; 10 positions match TRBD1. This CDR3 comprises 14 residues. The J segment lost 5 bases and the V segment lost 5 bases, leaving 2 bases of the junction unmatched. Germline CDR1 and CDR2: SGHAT and FQNNGV. DNA of the CDR3: TGTGCCAGCAGCCAGGGACAGGGGAATGAAAAACTGTTTTTT. This sequence encodes CASSQGQGNEKLFF.

The chain couples TRBV10-3 to TRBJ2-7; D is uncertain. Trimming stripped 2 bases from V and 4 bases from J, with 3 bases between. The CDR3 has 11 residues. The germline V gene has CDR1 ENHRY and CDR2 SYGVKD. CDR3 in DNA: TGTGCCATCAGTGAGACATACGAGCAGTACTTC. Encoded protein: CAISETYEQYF.

This clone turned up a few times. CDR3 residues: CASSVTGFNEKLFF. The CDR3 region has the DNA TGTGCCAGCAGTGTGACAGGGTTTAATGAAAAACTGTTTTTT. The chain couples TRBV25-1 to TRBJ1-4; 7 nucleotides agree with TRBD1. There are 14 residues in the CDR3. Germline trimming cut 4 bases from V and 4 bases from J; bases unmatched to any gene: 3. Per germline, CDR1 MGHDK and CDR2 SYGVNS.

The chain couples TRBV9 to TRBJ2-2; 10 positions agree with TRBD2. Germline CDR1 is SGDLS and CDR2 is YYNGEE. The CDR3 runs to 16 residues. The J segment lost 5 bases and the V segment lost 0 bases, leaving 4 bases of the junction unmatched. DNA for the CDR3: TGTGCCAGCAGCGTAGGGCTAGCGGGAGAGACCGGGGAGCTGTTTTTT. Protein sequence: CASSVGLAGETGELFF.

The gene calls are TRBV10-3 and TRBJ1-4; TRBD1 matches 10 bases. The CDR3 sequence is 17 residues long. CDR1 is ENHRY and CDR2 is SYGVKD in the germline V gene. V lost 10 bases, J lost 6 bases, and 17 bases stayed unmatched. CDR3 protein: CASKPGQGNPGDEKLFF. The CDR3 DNA reads TGTGCCAGTAAACCGGGACAGGGGAATCCCGGAGATGAAAAACTGTTTTTT.

This clone was detected only once. The J gene is TRBJ1-5, the V gene TRBV25-1, with 7 bases identical to TRBD1. After removal of 6 bases from V and 4 bases from J, the junction contained 3 bases not matched to a gene. Germline assignment: CDR1 MGHDK and CDR2 SYGVNS. CDR3 size: 13 residues. The CDR3 DNA reads TGTGCCAGCAGCAGGGGGGAAAATCAGCCCCAGCATTTT. Its translation: CASSRGENQPQHF.

V is TRBV27 and J is TRBJ1-6, with 7 nucleotides matching TRBD1. With V trimmed by 5 bases and J by 5 bases, 3 bases remained unmatched. The germline gives CDR1 MNHEY, CDR2 SMNVEV (reference sequence). The CDR3 loop spans 14 amino acids. The CDR3 sequence: CASSPQGNNSPLHF. In nucleotides, the CDR3 is TGTGCCAGCAGTCCACAGGGGAATAATTCACCCCTCCACTTT.

The rearrangement uses TRBV18 and TRBJ2-5; D perhaps matches TRBD2 (6 bases). The CDR3 spans 12 residues. V was trimmed by 3 bases and J by 5 bases, leaving 7 bases between them. Germline lookup yields CDR1 KGHSH and CDR2 LQKENI. This CDR3 is CASSPAGETQYF. In nucleotides, the CDR3 is TGTGCCAGCTCACCGGCGGGGGAGACCCAGTACTTC.

The genes are TRBV7-2 and TRBJ2-1, with 8 positions matching TRBD1. The germline CDR1 and CDR2 sequences are SGHTA and FQGNSA. After removal of 5 bases from V and 5 bases from J, the junction contained 5 bases not matched to a gene. The CDR3 loop spans 14 amino acids. The CDR3 is CASSDWTGNNEQFF. CDR3 sequence (DNA): TGTGCCAGCAGCGACTGGACAGGGAACAATGAGCAGTTCTTC.

This clone has a single count. The rearrangement uses TRBV27 and TRBJ1-5; D is possibly TRBD1 (6 bases). The germline V gene encodes CDR1 MNHEY and CDR2 SMNVEV (reference sequence). Trimming took off 1 base at V and 3 bases at J, with 10 bases between the two ends. This CDR3 has 15 amino acids. The CDR3 DNA sequence: TGTGCCAGCAGTTTATTACAGGGTAACAATCAGCCCCAGCATTTT. It encodes CASSLLQGNNQPQHF.

The J gene is TRBJ1-1, the V gene TRBV5-1; TRBD1 is a possible D gene (5 bases). V lost 0 bases to trimming and J lost 1 base, with 7 bases between them. Germline CDR1 is SGHRS and CDR2 is YFSETQ. This CDR3 region has 14 residues. In DNA, the CDR3 is TGCGCCAGCAGCTTGGACGGACAGAACACTGAAGCTTTCTTT. Translating it yields CASSLDGQNTEAFF.

This clone was found once. The chain carries TRBV14 and TRBJ2-7; 7 nucleotides align to TRBD2. CDR1 and CDR2 from the germline V gene are SGHDN and FVKESK. The V segment lost 4 bases and the J segment 4 bases; nucleotides outside the gene matches: 7. The CDR3 covers 14 residues. Here the CDR3 DNA reads TGTGCCAGCAGCCGGGGAGGGGCTACTTACGAGCAGTACTTC. It translates to CASSRGGATYEQYF.

This clone was counted between two and nine times. V and J are TRBV9 and TRBJ1-6; D is undetermined. The germline V gene encodes CDR1 SGDLS and CDR2 YYNGEE. V dropped 2 bases and J dropped 0 bases, with 6 bases sitting between them. This CDR3 has 15 amino acids. The CDR3, as DNA: TGTGCCAGCAGCGTTTGGAGCTCCTATAATTCACCCCTCCACTTT. Protein product: CASSVWSSYNSPLHF.

The chain joins TRBV28 to TRBJ1-3; TRBD1 might be the D (6 bases). V shed 6 bases and J shed 2 bases, with 20 bases lying between them. This CDR3 has 17 residues. Germline-derived CDR1 and CDR2 are MDHEN and SYDVKM. The CDR3 bases are TGTGCCAGCAGAAAGATCTTAGGGGGGGGTGCTGGAAACACCATATATTTT. Translated: CASRKILGGGAGNTIYF. The full variable domain, rest sourced from reference TRBV28 and TRBJ1-3, is DVKVTQSSRYLVKRTGEKVFLECVQDMDHENMFWYRQDPGLGLRLIYFSYDVKMKEKGDIPEGYSVSREKKERFSLILESASTNQTSMYLCASRKILGGGAGNTIYFGEGSWLTVV.